The clone carrying this TCR beta chain showed up many times. This entry belongs to a study of CD8 T cells in ankylosing spondylitis. Via MiXCR, TCRdb re-called the 5' RACE reads, giving one row per CDR3 protein. The table has approximately 200,000 distinct CDR3 sequences, 10% to 15% seen once. There are 15 residues in the CDR3. The V gene end was trimmed by 9 bases and the J gene end by 5 bases; junction bases not matched to a gene: 14. CDR1 is MNHEY and CDR2 is SMNVEV in the germline V gene (reference sequence). This chain uses TRBV27 with TRBJ2-7, with TRBD2 matching over 9 bases. The specimen sequenced was blood, either unsorted or a sorted T cell fraction (not recorded which). This sequence originates from a female donor with ankylosing spondylitis or in good health (not recorded which). In DNA form, the CDR3 reads TGTGCCAGTCGATATTTAGCGGGAGCTAACCACGAGCAGTACTTC. It encodes CASRYLAGANHEQYF.